This entry lists 16 T cell receptor beta chains sequenced from one sample in a study. Here immunoSEQ multiplex PCR was the method, and the copy in TCRdb shows in-frame clones only, minus some. The profile covers 45,000 to 60,000 clones, with 85% to 95% appearing a single time and around 11% taken by the ten largest. The sequencing sample was made of PBMCs. The receptors shown here come from a man between 35 and 55 years old with rheumatoid arthritis.

The chain is built from TRBV2 and TRBJ1-5, with D uncertain. The V and J ends lost 7 bases and 10 bases respectively, with 14 bases between them. Germline V lookup: CDR1 SNHLY, CDR2 FYNNEI. The CDR3 length is 12 residues. This CDR3 is CASTVNHRPQHF. DNA for the CDR3: TGTGCCAGCACAGTCAATCATCGACCCCAGCATTTT. Using reference TRBV2 and TRBJ1-5 for the parts outside the CDR3, the full variable domain is EPEVTQTPSHQVTQMGQEVILRCVPISNHLYFYWYRQILGQKVEFLVSFYNNEISEKSEIFDDQFSVERPDGSNFTLKIRSTKLEDSAMYFCASTVNHRPQHFGDGTRLSIL.

The J gene is TRBJ1-3, the V gene TRBV9; perhaps TRBD1 as D (6 bases). The CDR3 length is 14 residues. Trimming pared 4 bases from V and 4 bases from J, leaving 12 bases between. The V gene's germline CDR1 is SGDLS and CDR2 YYNGEE. DNA of the CDR3: TGTGCCAGCAGCAGGGACACCGTAGGAAACACCATATATTTT. Translated, it gives CASSRDTVGNTIYF.

The genes are TRBV5-5 and TRBJ2-7; no clear D. Germline V gives CDR1 SGHKS, CDR2 YYEKEE (reference sequence). The CDR3 has 16 amino acids. Deletions cut 0 bases from V and 0 bases from J, with 13 bases between. The CDR3 DNA reads TGTGCCAGCAGCTTGGGCACCGGCCTAAACTCCTACGAGCAGTACTTC. It encodes CASSLGTGLNSYEQYF.

The chain couples TRBV5-1 to TRBJ2-5; 7 bases agree with TRBD2. The CDR3 runs to 13 residues. Germline CDR1 reads SGHRS; CDR2 reads YFSETQ. With 4 bases clipped from V and 10 bases from J, the junction kept 10 bases outside the gene matches. CDR3 DNA sequence: TGCGCCAGCAGCCCGGGGGGAGGGAGTGTCCAGTACTTC. Amino acids: CASSPGGGSVQYF.

This clone has just one count. The chain has TRBV5-1 and TRBJ1-2; D is possibly TRBD1 (5 bases). The CDR3 spans 15 residues. Trimming took off 0 bases at V and 4 bases at J, with 13 bases between the two ends. From germline, CDR1 is SGHRS and CDR2 YFSETQ. The CDR3 protein is CASSLAAARGYGYTF. The CDR3 coding sequence is TGCGCCAGCAGCTTGGCCGCGGCGAGGGGCTATGGCTACACCTTC.

The chain recombines TRBV27 with TRBJ1-5, with 8 positions matching TRBD1. V gave up 2 bases and J gave up 4 bases; unmatched junction bases: 1. The CDR3 runs 14 residues. Germline assignment: CDR1 MNHEY and CDR2 SMNVEV (reference sequence). The CDR3 nucleotides are TGTGCCAGCAGTTTAGGGACAGGTAATCAGCCCCAGCATTTT. This sequence encodes CASSLGTGNQPQHF.

This rearrangement joins TRBV5-1 to TRBJ2-3; no reliable D call. CDR3 length: 13 amino acids. The germline CDR1 and CDR2 sequences are SGHRS and YFSETQ. Trimming took off 4 bases at V and 2 bases at J, with 8 bases between the two ends. The CDR3 DNA is TGCGCCAGCAGCCCTCTCTCCACAGATACGCAGTATTTT. Translating it yields CASSPLSTDTQYF.

CDR3 protein: CASSPAGYNEQFF. DNA of the CDR3: TGTGCCAGCAGCCCTGCCGGTTACAATGAGCAGTTCTTC. This rearrangement joins TRBV11-2 to TRBJ2-1; D is unresolved. The CDR3 consists of 13 residues. The germline V and J ends were trimmed by 5 bases and 4 bases, with 9 bases remaining between them. The germline V gene encodes CDR1 SGHAT and CDR2 FQNNGV.

The chain recombines TRBV5-4 with TRBJ1-1, with 7 bases lining up with TRBD1. This CDR3 has 15 residues. Looked up from germline, CDR1 is SGHNT and CDR2 is YYREEE (reference sequence). V shed 4 bases, J shed 2 bases, and the junction held 8 bases outside the gene matches. The CDR3 nucleotides are TGTGCCAGCAGCAGAGAGACAGGGAGCAACACTGAAGCTTTCTTT. This codes for CASSRETGSNTEAFF.

The J gene is TRBJ1-1, the V gene TRBV5-1; D uncertain. The V gene lost 4 bases and the J gene lost 1 base, with 11 bases spanning the gap. Germline V CDR1 and CDR2: SGHRS, YFSETQ. This CDR3 contains 14 residues. The CDR3 bases are TGCGCCAGCAGCCCCGAGGCGGGGAACACTGAAGCTTTCTTT. Its protein product is CASSPEAGNTEAFF.

The rearrangement uses TRBV12-3 or TRBV12-4 and TRBJ1-2, with D tentatively TRBD1 (6 bases). The CDR3 loop spans 12 amino acids. Trimming shortened V by 3 bases and J by 8 bases, and 10 bases separated the two germline ends. CDR3 coding DNA: TGTGCCAGCAGTTTGAGGGGGGCGGGCTACACCTTC. As protein: CASSLRGAGYTF.

J is TRBJ1-2 and V is TRBV4-2; D gene ambiguous. From germline, CDR1 is LGHNA and CDR2 YNFKEQ. The CDR3 extends over 16 amino acids. The V end was cut by 2 bases, the J end by 1 base, with 14 bases between. The CDR3 is CASSQRKGPVNYGYTF. DNA of the CDR3: TGTGCCAGCAGCCAAAGGAAAGGGCCCGTTAACTATGGCTACACCTTC.

V is TRBV5-1 and J is TRBJ1-6, with TRBD1 matching 7 bases. Germline V gene lookup returns CDR1 SGHRS and CDR2 YFSETQ. J gave up 7 bases and V 3 bases, and 4 bases lay outside the gene matches. This CDR3 spans 14 amino acids. The CDR3 loop reads CASSSGDSNSPLHF. CDR3 bases: TGCGCCAGCAGCTCAGGGGACAGCAATTCACCCCTCCACTTT.

This clone was seen a single time. The chain joins TRBV6-5 to TRBJ1-5; a possible D gene is TRBD1 (5 bases). Germline loops: CDR1 MNHEY, CDR2 SVGAGI. The CDR3 is 15 amino acids. V was cut by 11 bases and J by 1 base, with 18 bases left in between. CDR3 DNA sequence: TGTGCCTCCCGGGACGGCGGTATGAGCAATCAGCCCCAGCATTTT. It codes for CASRDGGMSNQPQHF.

This clone occurred once. V usage is TRBV19 and J usage is TRBJ2-5; 8 nucleotides align to TRBD2. The CDR3 length is 15 residues. The V gene end was trimmed by 2 bases and the J gene end by 1 base; junction bases not matched to a gene: 3. From germline, CDR1 is LNHDA and CDR2 SQIVND (reference sequence). The CDR3 is CASSITSGGQETQYF. CDR3 sequence (DNA): TGTGCCAGTAGTATAACTAGCGGTGGCCAAGAGACCCAGTACTTC. Supplemented by reference TRBV19 and TRBJ2-5, the full variable domain reads DGGITQSPKYLFRKEGQNVTLSCEQNLNHDAMYWYRQDPGQGLRLIYYSQIVNDFQKGDIAEGYSVSREKKESFPLTVTSAQKNPTAFYLCASSITSGGQETQYFGPGTRLLVL.

This chain links TRBV4-1 with TRBJ2-3, with 12 bases that match TRBD2. From germline, CDR1 is MGHRA and CDR2 YSYEKL. This CDR3 has 17 residues. V gave up 3 bases and J gave up 2 bases; unmatched junction bases: 6. The CDR3 loop reads CASSQSGLAGTTDTQYF. CDR3 DNA sequence: TGCGCCAGCAGCCAGTCAGGACTAGCGGGGACCACAGATACGCAGTATTTT.